The clone carrying this TCR beta chain was seen ten or more times. This entry is derived from a study of spatial heterogeneity in lung cancer. Whole-study context: Raw reads contained each unique TCR and UMI combination more than ten times on average.

Each molecule of TCR cDNA was tagged with one unique molecular identifier. TCRdb processed the 5' RACE reads anew with MiXCR; each CDR3 protein has one entry. The data show under 40,000 distinct CDR3 sequences, 5.2% seen once. Trimming took 3 bases from V and 1 from J, leaving 8 bases between them. CDR1 is SQVTM and CDR2 is ANQGSEA in the germline V gene. The CDR3 is 13 amino acids. As to time point: sample taken at primary tumor resection. The cohort: over 70 early-stage, untreated non-small cell lung cancer patients. Without sorting, whole RNA was sequenced from tumor, nontumor lung or frozen PBMC. This receptor was obtained from a female donor with early-stage non-small cell lung cancer. The chain carries TRBV29-1 and TRBJ2-3, with a tentative D call TRBD2 (6 bases). The sample consisted of PBMCs, taken at surgery. This chain's CDR3 is CSVEGTGTDTQYF. In DNA form, the CDR3 reads TGCAGCGTTGAGGGGACTGGCACAGATACGCAGTATTTT.